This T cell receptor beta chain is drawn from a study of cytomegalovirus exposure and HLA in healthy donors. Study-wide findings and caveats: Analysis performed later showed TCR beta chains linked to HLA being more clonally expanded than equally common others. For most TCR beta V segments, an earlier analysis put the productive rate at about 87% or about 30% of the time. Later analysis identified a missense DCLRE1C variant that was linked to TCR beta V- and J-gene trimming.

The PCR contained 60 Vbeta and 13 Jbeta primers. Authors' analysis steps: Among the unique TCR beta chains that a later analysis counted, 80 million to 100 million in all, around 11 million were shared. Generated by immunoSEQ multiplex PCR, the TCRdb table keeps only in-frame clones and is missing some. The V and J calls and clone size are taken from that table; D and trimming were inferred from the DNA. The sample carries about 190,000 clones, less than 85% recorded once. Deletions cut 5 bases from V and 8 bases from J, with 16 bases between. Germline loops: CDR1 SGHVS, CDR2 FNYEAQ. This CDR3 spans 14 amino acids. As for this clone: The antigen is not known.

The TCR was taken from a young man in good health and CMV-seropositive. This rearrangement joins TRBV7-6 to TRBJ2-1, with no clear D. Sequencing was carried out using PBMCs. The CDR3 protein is CASSPSSWSHEQFF. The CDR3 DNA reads TGTGCCAGCAGCCCGAGTAGCTGGTCCCATGAGCAGTTCTTC.